These 22 T cell receptor beta chains originate from one sample sequenced in a study of human T cells and chemical hapten exposure. Documented time point: patch test 1, 2 weeks after DPC sensitization. Treatment in this sample: therapeutic diphenylcyclopropenone sensitization with weekly scalp DPC. TCRdb re-derived calls from the RACE reads in MiXCR, one entry per CDR3 protein. The table records some 79,000 distinct CDR3 sequences, roughly 7.1% of them present only once. Sequences were derived from whole blood, sampled in connection with sensitization to the hapten diphenylcyclopropenone (DPC). The receptors come from a woman aged 25-40 years with alopecia areata. Some clones in this sample may be carry-over from other donors' samples.

This clonotype was seen repeatedly, ten times or more. V and J are TRBV5-5 and TRBJ2-4, with D unresolved. This CDR3 has 15 residues. Deletions cut 2 bases from V and 0 bases from J, with 9 bases between. CDR1 and CDR2 (germline): SGHKS, YYEKEE (reference sequence). The CDR3 coding sequence is TGTGCCAGCAGCTTAAGCCCCGTAGCCAAAAACATTCAGTACTTC. This gives the protein CASSLSPVAKNIQYF.

This chain uses TRBV3-1 with TRBJ2-3, with D maybe TRBD2 (6 bases). CDR3 length equals 16 residues. Germline loops: CDR1 LGHDT, CDR2 YNNKEL (reference sequence). Trimming pared 1 base from V and 3 bases from J, leaving 14 bases between. The CDR3 DNA reads as TGTGCCAGCAGCCAAGTAAGCGGGTATAGTACAGATACGCAGTATTTT. Amino acids: CASSQVSGYSTDTQYF.

The genes are TRBV6-6 and TRBJ1-1; no clear D gene. With 6 bases removed from V and 1 base from J, the gap between germline ends came to 9 bases. This CDR3 contains 13 residues. Germline V gene data show CDR1 as MNHNY and CDR2 as SVGAGI (reference sequence). CDR3 amino acids: CASRYGENTEAFF. The CDR3 coding sequence is TGTGCCAGCAGGTACGGGGAGAACACTGAAGCTTTCTTT.

The chain links TRBV4-1 to TRBJ2-7, with D tentatively TRBD1 (6 bases). The CDR3 runs 15 residues. Deletions cut 4 bases from V and 2 bases from J, with 15 bases between. Per the germline V gene, CDR1 is MGHRA and CDR2 is YSYEKL. The CDR3 spells CASSPMGAFAYEQYF. For the CDR3, the DNA is TGCGCCAGCAGCCCTATGGGGGCCTTCGCCTACGAGCAGTACTTC.

This clonotype was counted ten times or more. This sequence joins TRBV6-6 and TRBJ1-1, with D unresolved. Trimming pared 4 bases from V and 4 bases from J, leaving 7 bases between. The CDR3 covers 12 residues. The V gene's germline CDR1 is MNHNY and CDR2 SVGAGI (reference sequence). CDR3 sequence (DNA): TGTGCCAGCAGTTCTCCCGGCACTGAAGCTTTCTTT. It codes for CASSSPGTEAFF.

This clonotype was detected only a few times. At one boundary the junction diverges from the germline segment, which might be a read error. The chain has TRBV7-2 and TRBJ2-7; D is possibly TRBD1 (6 bases). CDR1 is SGHTA and CDR2 is FQGNSA in the germline V gene. The CDR3 is 13 residues long. CDR3 sequence reads: CASSSLRTANHNF. CDR3 DNA: TGTGCCAGCAGCTCTTTGCGGACAGCTAACCATAATTTC.

This chain joins TRBV12-3 or TRBV12-4 and TRBJ2-1; the match to TRBD2 covers 7 bases. After removal of 2 bases from V and 9 bases from J, the junction contained 4 bases not matched to a gene. This CDR3 has 13 amino acids. The DNA for the CDR3 is TGTGCCAGCAGTTTAAAGGCTAGCGGTGAGCAGTTCTTC. Protein: CASSLKASGEQFF.

The chain uses TRBV27 and TRBJ2-1; D unresolved. Germline loops: CDR1 MNHEY, CDR2 SMNVEV (reference sequence). The CDR3 loop spans 13 amino acids. The V end was cut by 0 bases, the J end by 4 bases, with 4 bases between. As DNA, the CDR3 is TGTGCCAGCAGTTTATCGTCGTACAATGAGCAGTTCTTC. This gives the protein CASSLSSYNEQFF.

The chain couples TRBV20-1 to TRBJ1-1, with no clear D. Germline V gene sequence: CDR1 DFQATT, CDR2 SNEGSKA (reference sequence). The CDR3 extends over 13 amino acids. Trimming took off 0 bases at V and 9 bases at J, with 14 bases between the two ends. This CDR3 reads CSARETLTRKAFF. In nucleotides, the CDR3 is TGCAGTGCTAGAGAGACACTGACGAGGAAAGCTTTCTTT.

This clonotype was found a few times. The chain recombines TRBV16 with TRBJ1-5; perhaps TRBD1 as D (5 bases). The germline V gene encodes CDR1 KGHSY and CDR2 FQNENV. V gave up 4 bases and J gave up 7 bases, with 14 bases separating them. The CDR3 has 14 amino acids. CDR3 coding DNA: TGTGCCAGCAGCCCAGGGCGGGTGTACCAGCCCCAGCATTTT. As protein: CASSPGRVYQPQHF. The complete variable domain, with remaining parts taken from reference TRBV16 and TRBJ1-5, reads GEEVAQTPKHLVRGEGQKAKLYCAPIKGHSYVFWYQQVLKNEFKFLISFQNENVFDETGMPKERFSAKCLPNSPCSLEIQATKLEDSAVYFCASSPGRVYQPQHFGDGTRLSIL.

The DNA for the CDR3 is TGTGCCAGCAGTTCCTATGGGGGCCGCCGAGAAGCTTTCTTT. Residues: CASSSYGGRREAFF. The chain has TRBV27 and TRBJ1-1, with a possible D match to TRBD1 (6 bases). Trimming left V 4 bases short and J 8 bases short, with 17 bases between. Germline V CDR1 and CDR2: MNHEY, SMNVEV (reference sequence). The CDR3 length is 14 residues.

The chain joins TRBV20-1 to TRBJ1-1, with a tentative D call TRBD1 (5 bases). The CDR3 contains 12 residues. V was clipped by 4 bases and J by 5 bases, with 11 bases between them. Germline lookup yields CDR1 DFQATT and CDR2 SNEGSKA (reference sequence). CDR3 sequence (DNA): TGCAGTGCTAACCGGGCAGGGACTGAAGCTTTCTTT. Translation: CSANRAGTEAFF.

This clonotype was counted many times. The chain links TRBV28 to TRBJ2-7, with D tentatively TRBD1 (5 bases). CDR3 length: 15 amino acids. Per germline, CDR1 MDHEN and CDR2 SYDVKM. V was trimmed by 5 bases and J by 0 bases, leaving 14 bases between them. In DNA, the CDR3 is TGTGCCAGCAGTCCAACCGACAGTAACTCCTACGAGCAGTACTTC. It encodes CASSPTDSNSYEQYF.

The genes are TRBV3-1 and TRBJ2-3, with 10 bases that match TRBD2. J was trimmed by 5 bases and V by 4 bases; bases with no gene match: 12. From germline, CDR1 is LGHDT and CDR2 YNNKEL (reference sequence). The CDR3 spans 17 residues. The CDR3 bases are TGTGCCAGCAGCCTGACAGGGAGCGGGGGGGCGAAAGATACGCAGTATTTT. As protein: CASSLTGSGGAKDTQYF.

This clonotype showed up many times. The V and J genes are TRBV20-1 and TRBJ2-3, with 10 bases aligning to TRBD2. The CDR3 is 16 amino acids. Trimming removed 4 bases from V and 1 base from J; junction bases left unmatched: 8. Germline lookup yields CDR1 DFQATT and CDR2 SNEGSKA (reference sequence). Here the CDR3 reads CSANSLAGGRTDTQYF. The CDR3 DNA reads TGCAGTGCTAATTCATTAGCGGGGGGCCGCACAGATACGCAGTATTTT.

This clonotype was counted between two and nine times. The CDR3 bases are TGCGCCAGCAGTTACAGGGGGTTACTGTCCGATACGCAGTATTTT. Residues: CASSYRGLLSDTQYF. This sequence joins TRBV5-1 and TRBJ2-3; TRBD1 aligns across 8 bases. Germline V gene lookup returns CDR1 SGHRS and CDR2 YFSETQ. The V and J ends lost 5 bases and 6 bases, in that order; junction bases with no gene match: 11. This CDR3 has 15 amino acids.

This clonotype was picked up many times. This chain joins TRBV11-2 and TRBJ2-3; D uncertain. Between the trimmed V and J ends, which lost 5 bases and 5 bases, there was a span of 8 bases. Germline V gene data show CDR1 as SGHAT and CDR2 as FQNNGV. CDR3 length: 12 residues. The CDR3 loop reads CASSPRLDTQYF. The CDR3 coding sequence is TGTGCCAGCAGCCCTCGACTAGATACGCAGTATTTT.

In its sample, this clonotype was seen many times. This chain joins TRBV20-1 and TRBJ2-3, with TRBD2 identical over 9 bases. CDR1 and CDR2 (germline): DFQATT, SNEGSKA (reference sequence). This CDR3 is 16 amino acids long. J was trimmed by 2 bases and V by 6 bases; bases with no gene match: 12. The CDR3 here is CSALEGRGGDTDTQYF. The CDR3 coding sequence is TGCAGTGCCCTCGAGGGGCGCGGGGGGGACACAGATACGCAGTATTTT.

In its sample, this clonotype was seen a few times. The chain is built from TRBV30 and TRBJ1-5; D possibly corresponds to TRBD1 (5 bases). V gave up 1 base and J gave up 7 bases, with 11 bases separating them. Germline lookup yields CDR1 GTSNPN and CDR2 SVGIG (reference sequence). There are 13 residues in the CDR3. For the CDR3, the DNA is TGTGCCTGGAGTGACCAGGGCAGCCAGCCCCAGCATTTT. Protein: CAWSDQGSQPQHF.

This clonotype has at least ten counts. This rearrangement joins TRBV28 to TRBJ2-3; TRBD2 is a possible D gene (7 bases). Between the trimmed V and J ends, which lost 4 bases and 5 bases, there was a span of 13 bases. The CDR3 totals 14 residues. Germline CDR1 MDHEN, CDR2 SYDVKM. The CDR3 DNA reads as TGTGCCAGCAGTTCCGGGGGGCGTGTAGATACGCAGTATTTT. Its translation: CASSSGGRVDTQYF.

This clonotype was seen at least ten times. The chain employs TRBV7-9 and TRBJ2-1, with D unresolved. The ends were cut back, 5 bases at V and 5 bases at J, with 4 bases in the middle. CDR1 is SEHNR and CDR2 is FQNEAQ in the germline V gene (reference sequence). The CDR3 covers 11 residues. The CDR3 loop reads CASSRDNEQFF. CDR3 nucleotides: TGTGCCAGCAGCCGAGACAATGAGCAGTTCTTC.

The chain employs TRBV30 and TRBJ2-1, with D perhaps matching TRBD1 or TRBD2 (6 bases each). The CDR3 sequence is 16 residues long. Deletions cut 3 bases from V and 0 bases from J, with 15 bases between. Per germline, CDR1 GTSNPN and CDR2 SVGIG (reference sequence). In DNA form, the CDR3 reads TGTGCCTGGAGGAGGAAGGAGGGGGACTCCTACAATGAGCAGTTCTTC. This gives the protein CAWRRKEGDSYNEQFF.